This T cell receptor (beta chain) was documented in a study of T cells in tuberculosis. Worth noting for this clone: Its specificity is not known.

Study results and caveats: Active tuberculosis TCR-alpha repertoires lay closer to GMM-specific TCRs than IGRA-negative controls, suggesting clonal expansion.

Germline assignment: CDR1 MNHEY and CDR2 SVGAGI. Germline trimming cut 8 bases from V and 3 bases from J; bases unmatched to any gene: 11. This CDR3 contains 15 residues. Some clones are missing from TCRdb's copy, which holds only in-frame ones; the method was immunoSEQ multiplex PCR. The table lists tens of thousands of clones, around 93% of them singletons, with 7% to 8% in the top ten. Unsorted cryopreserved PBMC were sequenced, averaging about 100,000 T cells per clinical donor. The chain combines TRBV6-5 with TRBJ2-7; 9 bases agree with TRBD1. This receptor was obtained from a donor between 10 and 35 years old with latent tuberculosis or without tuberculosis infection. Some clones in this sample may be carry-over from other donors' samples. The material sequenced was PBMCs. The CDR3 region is CASCQGQGSFYEQYF. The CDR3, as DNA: TGTGCCAGCTGCCAGGGACAGGGTTCGTTCTACGAGCAGTACTTC.